This T cell receptor (beta chain) was sequenced during a study of technical replicates of blood from several donors. Produced via immunoSEQ multiplex PCR; TCRdb's table is partial and in-frame only. The sample consists of over 85,000 clones, around 94% of them appearing once. CDR3 length equals 16 residues. Looked up from germline, CDR1 is MNHNS and CDR2 is SASEGT. Deletions cut 0 bases from V and 3 bases from J, with 15 bases between. The sequencing input was T cells isolated from PBMCs. The origin of this receptor is a human donor in good health. The V and J genes are TRBV6-1 and TRBJ2-7, with D perhaps TRBD2 (5 bases). DNA of the CDR3: TGTGCCAGCAGTGAAGCGCTGGTGGGAGATAGCTACGAGCAGTACTTC. Encoded protein: CASSEALVGDSYEQYF.